This TCR beta chain was captured in a study of regulatory T cells. The PCR used 52 TRBV and 13 TRBJ primers. TCRdb's copy holds only in-frame clones and misses some; the assay was immunoSEQ multiplex PCR. The table lists 25,000 to 35,000 clones, just under 95% of them singletons. This clone was counted a few times. Its cognate antigen is unknown. General observations from the study: In CD3G-deficient patients, conventional CD4+ T cells were enriched for hydrophobic CDR3 residues at positions 6 and 7.

The CDR3 totals 16 residues. From germline, CDR1 is LNHDA and CDR2 SQIVND (reference sequence). V shed 5 bases and J shed 3 bases, with 17 bases lying between them. The receptor was derived from a person aged 18-29 years with CD3G deficiency. The material sequenced was conventional CD4+ T cells sorted from blood. V and J are TRBV19 and TRBJ1-3, with D possibly being TRBD1 (5 bases). The CDR3 DNA reads TGTGCCAGTAGTCTTGACAGTTTTTCGATTGGAAACACCATATATTTT. Protein product: CASSLDSFSIGNTIYF.